This passage covers 23 T cell receptor beta chains from one sample sequenced in a study of T cell responses to AZD1222 COVID-19 vaccine. Assay used: immunoSEQ multiplex PCR; TCRdb lists only in-frame clones, some missing. The sample consists of over 150,000 clones, approximately 87% of them appearing once. The source material was peripheral blood, sampled 28 days after the second AZD1222 dose. The receptors were sampled from an adult who received the AZD1222 COVID-19 vaccine.

V is TRBV6-2 or TRBV6-3 and J is TRBJ1-2; D is possibly TRBD1 (5 bases). Trimming pared 3 bases from V and 7 bases from J, leaving 15 bases between. The length of the CDR3 is 14 residues. In germline, CDR1 is MNHEY, CDR2 SVGEGT. The DNA for the CDR3 is TGTGCCAGCAGTTATGAATTGGGGCGAGGTGGCTACACCTTC. This sequence encodes CASSYELGRGGYTF.

The gene calls are TRBV5-1 and TRBJ1-1, with 7 nucleotides matching TRBD1. The trim removed 0 bases at V and 4 bases at J, leaving 3 bases unmatched. The CDR3 contains 14 residues. Germline CDR1 reads SGHRS; CDR2 reads YFSETQ. The CDR3 region has the DNA TGCGCCAGCAGCTTGGAGTCAGGGGGCACTGAAGCTTTCTTT. Its translation is CASSLESGGTEAFF.

Notes on this clone: This sample also contains other DNA sequences that code for the same CDR3. The V and J genes are TRBV20-1 and TRBJ2-3; D not resolved. The CDR3 loop spans 11 amino acids. Deletions cut 4 bases from V and 4 bases from J, with 6 bases between. CDR1 DFQATT and CDR2 SNEGSKA come from the germline V gene (reference sequence). The CDR3 sequence is CSAIRSDTQYF. CDR3 DNA: TGCAGTGCTATCCGGTCAGATACGCAGTATTTT.

The chain uses TRBV11-3 and TRBJ1-1; D gene ambiguous. Deletions cut 2 bases from V and 5 bases from J, with 9 bases between. Per the germline V gene, CDR1 is SGHNT and CDR2 is YENEEA. This CDR3 comprises 13 residues. CDR3 nucleotide sequence: TGTGCCAGCAGCTTAACTTCCGGAACTGAAGCTTTCTTT. Protein sequence: CASSLTSGTEAFF.

This chain uses TRBV6-5 with TRBJ2-3; 8 bases are shared with TRBD2. The CDR3 length is 14 residues. J was trimmed by 4 bases and V by 5 bases; bases with no gene match: 5. Germline CDR1 MNHEY, CDR2 SVGAGI. The CDR3 sequence is CASSPGGLADTQYF. The CDR3 DNA follows: TGTGCCAGCAGTCCGGGAGGGTTGGCAGATACGCAGTATTTT.

The chain has TRBV7-2 and TRBJ2-7; D gene unclear. The CDR3 covers 14 residues. With 2 bases removed from V and 2 bases from J, the gap between germline ends came to 10 bases. CDR1 SGHTA and CDR2 FQGNSA come from the germline V gene. CDR3: CASSLMATTYEQYF. CDR3 nucleotide sequence: TGTGCCAGCAGCTTAATGGCTACTACCTACGAGCAGTACTTC. The entire variable domain, with the rest obtained from reference TRBV7-2 and TRBJ2-7, is as follows: GAGVSQSPSNKVTEKGKDVELRCDPISGHTALYWYRQSLGQGLEFLIYFQGNSAPDKSGLPSDRFSAERTGGSVSTLTIQRTQQEDSAVYLCASSLMATTYEQYFGPGTRLTVT.

J is TRBJ1-1 and V is TRBV5-1, with D perhaps matching TRBD1 (5 bases). V was pared by 0 bases and J by 3 bases, with 12 bases between. The CDR3 spans 15 residues. CDR1 and CDR2 from the germline V gene are SGHRS and YFSETQ. The CDR3 loop reads CASSLAGDGHTEAFF. The CDR3, as DNA: TGCGCCAGCAGCTTGGCCGGGGACGGGCACACTGAAGCTTTCTTT. The whole variable domain, filled in from reference TRBV5-1 and TRBJ1-1, reads KAGVTQTPRYLIKTRGQQVTLSCSPISGHRSVSWYQQTPGQGLQFLFEYFSETQRNKGNFPGRFSGRQFSNSRSEMNVSTLELGDSALYLCASSLAGDGHTEAFFGQGTRLTVV.

The genes are TRBV7-6 and TRBJ1-5; TRBD1 matches 7 bases. Trimming at V came to 2 bases and at J to 7 bases, leaving 2 bases not matched to a gene. The CDR3 covers 13 residues. Germline V gene data show CDR1 as SGHVS and CDR2 as FNYEAQ. In DNA form, the CDR3 reads TGTGCCAGCAGCTTAAGACAGGGCCAGCCCCAGCATTTT. Translating it yields CASSLRQGQPQHF.

This clone was recorded a few times. This chain joins TRBV5-1 and TRBJ1-1; no clear D. Germline V gene data show CDR1 as SGHRS and CDR2 as YFSETQ. CDR3 length equals 17 residues. Trimming cost V 2 bases and J 2 bases, with 19 bases left between them. The DNA of the CDR3 is TGCGCCAGCAGCTTTAGGTACGAGGGCTCCCCAAACACTGAAGCTTTCTTT. It specifies CASSFRYEGSPNTEAFF.

V gene TRBV5-1 combines with J gene TRBJ2-1; D gene uncertain. Between the trimmed V and J ends, which lost 0 bases and 8 bases, there was a span of 6 bases. CDR1 SGHRS and CDR2 YFSETQ come from the germline V gene. The CDR3 extends over 12 amino acids. The CDR3 here is CASSLDIYEQFF. CDR3 sequence (DNA): TGCGCCAGCAGCTTGGATATTTATGAGCAGTTCTTC.

The V and J genes are TRBV7-8 and TRBJ1-1; D is uncertain. Per the germline V gene, CDR1 is SGHVS and CDR2 is FQNEAQ. The V end lost 5 bases, the J end lost 0 bases, and 13 bases lay between the germline ends. The CDR3 spans 15 residues. In DNA form, the CDR3 reads TGTGCCAGCAGCGACGAAGGGCACATGAACACTGAAGCTTTCTTT. Amino acids: CASSDEGHMNTEAFF. Complete variable domain (other parts from reference TRBV7-8 and TRBJ1-1): GAGVSQSPRYKVAKRGQDVALRCDPISGHVSLFWYQQALGQGPEFLTYFQNEAQLDKSGLPSDRFFAERPEGSVSTLKIQRTQQEDSAVYLCASSDEGHMNTEAFFGQGTRLTVV.

The rearrangement joins TRBV18 to TRBJ2-5; 8 positions agree with TRBD2. The CDR3 totals 15 residues. Germline V gene data show CDR1 as KGHSH and CDR2 as LQKENI. After removal of 8 bases from V and 5 bases from J, the junction contained 13 bases not matched to a gene. The CDR3 loop is CASNPSGGRVETQYF. CDR3 sequence (DNA): TGTGCCAGCAACCCAAGCGGGGGTCGTGTCGAGACCCAGTACTTC.

V is TRBV24-1 and J is TRBJ2-1; D call uncertain. Trimming cost V 4 bases and J 7 bases, with 16 bases left between them. This CDR3 has 15 amino acids. CDR1 is KGHDR, CDR2 SFDVKD, per germline. The CDR3 DNA reads as TGTGCCACCAGTGACGCCGGACGTGTGGCAAATGAGCAGTTCTTC. Encoded protein: CATSDAGRVANEQFF.

The genes are TRBV27 and TRBJ2-2; D unclear. In germline, CDR1 is MNHEY, CDR2 SMNVEV (reference sequence). V was shortened by 4 bases and J by 5 bases, with 20 bases between the two germline ends. The CDR3 runs to 17 residues. The CDR3 nucleotides read TGTGCCAGCAGTTGGGCCGGTATACCCCCTCGTACCGGGGAGCTGTTTTTT. As protein: CASSWAGIPPRTGELFF.

The rearrangement joins TRBV10-2 to TRBJ1-5; 9 nucleotides match TRBD1. The CDR3 has 19 amino acids. The trim removed 6 bases at V and 6 bases at J, leaving 21 bases unmatched. The V gene's germline CDR1 is WSHSY and CDR2 SAAADI. This CDR3 reads CASSEPGWGKTGGTQPQHF. DNA of the CDR3: TGCGCCAGCAGCGAACCCGGCTGGGGGAAGACAGGGGGGACTCAGCCCCAGCATTTT.

The chain has TRBV14 and TRBJ1-1; 7 bases agree with TRBD1. V shed 5 bases, J shed 0 bases, and the junction held 6 bases outside the gene matches. CDR1 and CDR2 from the germline V gene are SGHDN and FVKESK. The length of the CDR3 is 15 residues. DNA of the CDR3: TGTGCCAGCAGCTTCCAGGGGGGAATGAACACTGAAGCTTTCTTT. As protein: CASSFQGGMNTEAFF.

The chain links TRBV12-5 to TRBJ2-5; D remains unclear. CDR3 length: 12 amino acids. The germline CDR1 and CDR2 sequences are LGHNT and FRNRAP. The germline V and J ends were trimmed by 0 bases and 7 bases, with 6 bases remaining between them. CDR3 sequence: CASGLVKGTQYF. CDR3 bases: TGTGCTAGTGGTTTGGTAAAGGGGACCCAGTACTTC.

The chain carries TRBV6-4 and TRBJ1-2; 10 nucleotides line up with TRBD1. The CDR3 has 14 residues. V shed 3 bases and J 8 bases; nucleotides not matched to a gene: 6. CDR1 MRHNA and CDR2 SNTAGT come from the germline V gene. In nucleotides, the CDR3 is TGTGCCAGCAGTGATTCGACAGGGGGCTTCGGCTACACCTTC. Translation gives CASSDSTGGFGYTF.

This chain links TRBV7-7 with TRBJ1-6; TRBD1 agrees at 8 bases. The CDR3 spans 17 residues. Trimming took 6 bases from V and 4 from J; bases not matched to a gene: 11. In germline, CDR1 is SSHAT, CDR2 FNYEAQ (reference sequence). In nucleotides, the CDR3 is TGTGCCAGCAGTTTCCGCCGGGACAGGCCTTATAATTCACCCCTCCACTTT. This gives the protein CASSFRRDRPYNSPLHF.

This chain links TRBV6-2 or TRBV6-3 with TRBJ1-2; 9 positions match TRBD1. Trimming took 6 bases from V and 4 from J; bases not matched to a gene: 3. Germline CDR1 reads MNHEY; CDR2 reads SVGEGT. CDR3 length: 13 residues. CDR3 loop: CASSGQGLYGYTF. Written as DNA, the CDR3 is TGTGCCAGCAGCGGACAGGGGCTCTATGGCTACACCTTC.

This clone was picked up one time. The chain recombines TRBV4-1 with TRBJ1-5, with 8 bases lining up with TRBD1. The CDR3 is 15 residues long. V shed 4 bases, J shed 7 bases, and the junction held 9 bases outside the gene matches. CDR1 and CDR2 from the germline V gene are MGHRA and YSYEKL. The CDR3 nucleotides read TGCGCCAGCAGCCGAGCCGGGACAGGAACCCAGCCCCAGCATTTT. Amino acids: CASSRAGTGTQPQHF.

The V and J genes are TRBV7-2 and TRBJ1-2, with D perhaps TRBD1 (5 bases). The V end lost 5 bases, the J end lost 8 bases, and 15 bases lay between the germline ends. CDR3 length: 13 residues. CDR1 and CDR2 from the germline V gene are SGHTA and FQGNSA. CDR3 loop: CASSPKRTGGYTF. CDR3 bases: TGTGCCAGCAGCCCGAAGAGAACAGGAGGCTACACCTTC.

Notes on this clone: This specimen includes other DNA sequences encoding the same CDR3. The chain joins TRBV5-4 to TRBJ2-7; perhaps TRBD1 as D (5 bases). V lost 0 bases and J lost 5, with 9 bases in between. In germline, CDR1 is SGHNT, CDR2 YYREEE (reference sequence). The CDR3 totals 13 residues. The CDR3 nucleotides are TGTGCCAGCAGCTTGGATTGGGGCGACGAGCAGTACTTC. Its protein is CASSLDWGDEQYF.